This T cell receptor (beta chain) originates from a study of T cell repertoires in breast cancer. Study-level points and caveats: Possibly tumor-specific: fewer than 20 TCR pairs in seven or more tumors, rare in control blood.

Primers covering all TCR V genes were used in emulsion RT-PCR on CD8+ T cells. In the case of this clonotype: Its antigen remains unknown.

During the second nested PCR, blocking oligonucleotides suppressed genes that were not paired. Each CDR3 protein gets one entry after TCRdb re-called the emulsion pairing reads with MiXCR. The sample includes roughly 40,000 distinct CDR3 sequences, 45% of them seen just once. Sequencing was carried out using CD8+ T cells. This TCR was sampled from a pool of human donors with breast cancer or a healthy control (not recorded which).

Here the CDR3 DNA reads TGTGCCAGCAGCGGGAGCGTCCAGGTAAACTATGGCTACACCTTC. This codes for CASSGSVQVNYGYTF. The V and J genes are TRBV7-9 and TRBJ1-2; D not certain. Trimming removed 5 bases from V and 2 bases from J, with 15 bases in between. This CDR3 has 15 residues. Germline CDR1 reads SEHNR; CDR2 reads FQNEAQ (reference sequence).